This TCR beta chain was captured by sequencing in a study of post-analysis software for immune sequencing data (dated by TCRdb to between 2014 and 2016). With respect to the entire study: Relapsing-remitting, secondary progressive and progressive-relapsing multiple sclerosis were recorded as disease courses, and subtype annotation was lacking for some patients. The patient repertoires were compared against about a dozen previously published healthy control repertoires obtained from donors aged about 6 to 25 years. A subset of samples was prepared in parallel using single-end sample barcoding, then pooled and co-amplified after Illumina adapter ligation. Broad study findings and their caveats: Compared with controls, multiple sclerosis patients had significantly lower normalized Chao1 diversity, a finding suggesting substantial peripheral T-cell clonal expansion. When samples were clustered directly using the F measure, samples prepared in the same batch co-clustered strongly, which prompted a batch-effect correction. Patients showed significantly higher frequencies than controls for several TRBV segments, among them TRBV5-6, TRBV5-1 and TRBV20-1. The control group was slightly older than the multiple sclerosis patient group.

Receptor libraries were prepared by PCR. The sequencer was an Illumina HiSeq 2500. To reduce PCR and sequencing biases, unique molecular identifiers were incorporated into the TCR beta cDNA libraries. Every 1 to 10 million input T cells yielded roughly 0.5 million cDNA molecules, meaning each molecule approximated one T cell. Patient libraries were prepared and sequenced with the same protocol used for the earlier healthy control dataset. Within a given batch, samples were prepared together, multiplexed and sequenced on the same HiSeq lane. Concerning the study's data processing: MIGEC was used to process the raw barcoded reads, and molecular identifier groups with only a single read were discarded before consensus assembly and CDR3 extraction. Clonotype tables were post-analysed with VDJtools, normalizing diversity by down-sampling all datasets to the smallest sample size. To correct batch-related cross-sample contamination, repertoire overlap clustering matched CDR3 amino acid sequences but not nucleotide sequences. TCRdb reprocessed the public reads (quality trimming at Q25 with fastp, clone calling with MiXCR) and kept in-frame beta chains. Entries are consolidated by CDR3 protein sequence, retaining the most common genes and DNA. For this entry, the V and J calls and clone size follow TCRdb and not the study's own pipeline. This sample gives 150,000 to 200,000 distinct CDR3 sequences in total; 30% of them show up just once. The top ten clones comprise more than 1.3% of the sample.

To demonstrate the VDJtools post-analysis software, TCR beta repertoires were profiled from the peripheral blood of more than 10 young patients with multiple sclerosis. The multiple sclerosis patients were children and adolescents ranging in age from roughly 6 to 15 years. The germline V gene encodes CDR1 SGHDT and CDR2 YYEEEE. V loses 4 bases of germline sequence and J loses 2 bases, and the interval between the two ends is 14 bases. The CDR3, from cysteine to phenylalanine, totals 15 residues. The CDR3 DNA has 45 bases and is translated from base 1. Comments on this clonotype: Its target antigen remains unknown. No much larger clone exists at a distance of one base, and base qualities are not known.

Material for sequencing was blood. The chain links TRBV5-6 with TRBJ2-3; no D gene is confidently identified. This TCR came from a girl aged 10 to 17 with multiple sclerosis. The DNA is as follows: TGTGCCAGCAGCGGTGGCGAGAAGCTCACAGATACGCAGTATTTT. Its protein reads: CASSGGEKLTDTQYF.